This is a list of T cell receptor beta chains from one sample in a study of T cells in Graves' hyperthyroidism and ophthalmopathy. One entry per CDR3 protein results from TCRdb running MiXCR on the multiplex PCR reads. The sample includes roughly 240,000 distinct CDR3 sequences, less than 20% of them seen just once. Material: blood. These receptors were collected from a young woman with Graves' ophthalmopathy. Both conserved end residues are part of each CDR3. D genes are given only for firm matches. Some rows mark clone size as missing; the rest say once, few, many or name a class of expanded clone.

V,D,J,size,DNA,CDR3
TRBV30,NA,TRBJ1-5,many,TGTGCCTGGAGTGACGGCTATAGCAATCAGCCCCAGCATTTT,CAWSDGYSNQPQHF
TRBV6-1,NA,TRBJ1-1,many,TGTGCCAGCGTTAGTCCCTCCCGGTGGGCCACTGAAGCTTTCTTT,CASVSPSRWATEAFF
TRBV6-1,TRBD2,TRBJ2-3,many,TGTGCCAGCTCCCCCAGGACTAGCGGGGGATCGAGCACAGATACGCAGTATTTT,CASSPRTSGGSSTDTQYF
TRBV13,NA,TRBJ2-5,many,TGTGCCAGCAGCATAAAGCTTCAAGGGCGTGAGACCCAGTACTTC,CASSIKLQGRETQYF
TRBV4-3,NA,TRBJ2-3,many,TGCGCCAGCAGCCCTGATAGATACCCAGATACGCAGTATTTT,CASSPDRYPDTQYF
TRBV5-1,NA,TRBJ2-2,many,TGCGCCAGCAGCTTGCCGGGGCGTATGGTGGGCACCGGGGAGCTGTTTTTT,CASSLPGRMVGTGELFF
TRBV30,NA,TRBJ1-6,many,TGTGCCTGGGTGGCGGGGTATAATTCACCCCTCCACTTT,CAWVAGYNSPLHF
TRBV7-6,TRBD2,TRBJ2-3,few,TGTGCCAGCAGACAGGGACTAGCGGGAGGGCCGAGAGCAGATACGCAGTATTTT,CASRQGLAGGPRADTQYF
TRBV7-2,NA,TRBJ1-1,NA,TGTGCCAGCTCCGCCTCGGGGGGCGCAGAAACTGAAGCTTTCTTT,CASSASGGAETEAFF
TRBV20-1,NA,TRBJ1-1,many,TGCAGTGCTGGCCAGGTTGGGGATGAAGCTTTCTTT,CSAGQVGDEAFF
TRBV19,TRBD2,TRBJ2-1,many,TGTGCCAGTAGTATTACTAGCGGGAGCTTATTGGATGAGCAGTTCTTC,CASSITSGSLLDEQFF
TRBV12-5,NA,TRBJ2-3,many,TGTGCTAGTGGTTTCGGCCGGGATGAGACAGATACGCAGTATTTT,CASGFGRDETDTQYF
TRBV20-1,TRBD1,TRBJ1-2,many,TGCAGTGCTAGCGATTTGAACAGGGGGAGATACAACTATGGCTACACCTTC,CSASDLNRGRYNYGYTF
TRBV2,TRBD1,TRBJ1-5,many,TGTGCCAGCAGTAAGGGGGACAGGGGGCAGCCCCAGCATTTT,CASSKGDRGQPQHF
TRBV6-1,TRBD1,TRBJ1-4,NA,TGTGCCAGCAGGACAGGGGGAAGAGAAAAACTGTTTTTT,CASRTGGREKLFF
TRBV10-2,TRBD1,TRBJ2-5,many,TGCGCCAGCAGTGTCAGGGGGAAAGAGACCCAGTACTTC,CASSVRGKETQYF
TRBV5-5,NA,TRBJ1-5,many,TGTGCCAGCAGCGCGGGTTTCGGTGGTCAGCCCCAGCATTTT,CASSAGFGGQPQHF
TRBV12-3/TRBV12-4,TRBD2,TRBJ2-5,many,TGTGCCAGCAGTTTTAGACTAGCTGGGACCCAGTACTTC,CASSFRLAGTQYF
TRBV20-1,TRBD2,TRBJ2-2,once,TGCAGTGCCGCACTCGGGACTAGCGGGACCTACACCGGGGAGCTGTTTTTT,CSAALGTSGTYTGELFF
TRBV9,NA,TRBJ2-6,NA,TGTGCCAGCAGCAGCCCCAGAACCCACTCTGGGGCCAACGTCCTGACTTTC,CASSSPRTHSGANVLTF
TRBV7-9,NA,TRBJ1-1,many,TGTGCCAGCAGCTTAGCGCGATCCGGGGTTGGCACTGAAGCTTTCTTT,CASSLARSGVGTEAFF
TRBV7-9,TRBD2,TRBJ2-7,many,TGTGCCAGCAGCCCCCCAGAGACTAGCGGGGGGGGTCCCTACGAGCAGTACTTC,CASSPPETSGGGPYEQYF
TRBV5-1,NA,TRBJ1-3,many,TGCGCCAGCAGCCTTAACTACCACGGGTCCGTTGGAAACACCATATATTTT,CASSLNYHGSVGNTIYF
TRBV29-1,NA,TRBJ1-2,many,TGCAGCGTTGAAGATAGGGCTGTGGGCTACACCTTC,CSVEDRAVGYTF
TRBV15,TRBD1,TRBJ2-7,many,TGTGCCACCAGCAGATCCTTTCTTCGGGACAGCTCCTACGAGCAGTACTTC,CATSRSFLRDSSYEQYF
TRBV25-1,TRBD2,TRBJ2-2,few,TGTGCCAGCAGTGAATATCATGTCGGGCGGGAGATTAACACCGGGGAGCTGTTTTTT,CASSEYHVGREINTGELFF
TRBV2,TRBD1,TRBJ2-3,NA,TGTGCCAGCAGTGAATTACAGGGGACCACAGATACGCAGTATTTT,CASSELQGTTDTQYF
TRBV7-2,TRBD1,TRBJ1-1,many,TGTGCCAGCAGCTGGACAGGGAGGAGCACTGAAGCTTTCTTT,CASSWTGRSTEAFF
TRBV2,NA,TRBJ1-6,many,TGTGCCAGCAGTGAAATGAGGGATTCACCCCTCCACTTT,CASSEMRDSPLHF
TRBV7-2,NA,TRBJ2-7,many,TGTGCCAGCAGCCCTCGTTTTGGGTCCAGCTCCTACGAGCAGTACTTC,CASSPRFGSSSYEQYF
TRBV5-1,NA,TRBJ2-1,NA,TGCGCCAGCAGCTTGTGGGTGGCGAGGGAGCAGTTCTTC,CASSLWVAREQFF
TRBV6-1,NA,TRBJ1-1,many,TGTGCCAGCAGTTGGGACAAGAACACTGAAGCTTTCTTT,CASSWDKNTEAFF
TRBV2,NA,TRBJ2-3,many,TGTGCCAGCAGTGAAGGAGGGATTCTACTGGGCACAGATACGCAGTATTTT,CASSEGGILLGTDTQYF
TRBV28,NA,TRBJ2-1,many,TGTGCCAGCAGTTTCCTTGGGCCATCCAATGAGCAGTTCTTC,CASSFLGPSNEQFF
TRBV19,TRBD1,TRBJ1-1,few,TGTGCCAGTGAGGGTCAGGGGGCCTTTAAGACTGAAGCTTTCTTT,CASEGQGAFKTEAFF
TRBV4-1,NA,TRBJ1-2,few,TGCGCCAGCAGCCAAGAATCAGGGACCGATGGCTACACCTTC,CASSQESGTDGYTF
TRBV6-6,NA,TRBJ1-5,many,TGTGCCAGCAGTTACTCGAACAGGGAAACCCAGCCCCAGCATTTT,CASSYSNRETQPQHF
TRBV30,NA,TRBJ2-2,many,TGTGCCTGGTCCTCGACTTATTACACCGGGGAGCTGTTTTTT,CAWSSTYYTGELFF
TRBV7-9,TRBD1,TRBJ1-3,few,TGTGCCAGCAGCGAGACAACAGGGGAACCTGGAAACACCATATATTTT,CASSETTGEPGNTIYF
TRBV20-1,NA,TRBJ2-1,many,TGCAGTGCTAGAGAGCACCGGGGGCCCCAGGATGAGCAGTTCTTC,CSAREHRGPQDEQFF
TRBV5-6,NA,TRBJ2-3,NA,TGTGCCAGCAGCGCCGATAGAGACTCACCGCAGTATTTT,CASSADRDSPQYF
TRBV11-3,TRBD1,TRBJ2-3,many,TGTGCCAGCAGCTATCCCCGGGACAGCAGCACAGATACGCAGTATTTT,CASSYPRDSSTDTQYF
TRBV28,NA,TRBJ1-5,many,TGTGCCAGCACCCCCCCGAATCAGCCCCAGCATTTT,CASTPPNQPQHF